Sequencing of this TCR beta chain was carried out in a study of T cell repertoires in cytomegalovirus infection. Study in general: Matching HLA type, along with CMV infection, was indicated by public TCR beta signatures.

Each CDR3 protein is one row after TCRdb ran MiXCR on the reads. In the table there are about 230,000 distinct CDR3 sequences, approximately 22% of which are singletons. This clonotype appeared a few times. The sequence was obtained from a human donor in good health (CMV status not recorded). Some clones in this sample may be carry-over from other donors' samples. The sequencing input was CD8+ T cells from PBMCs.

The CDR3 spells CASGGVTSYNEQFF. The CDR3 coding sequence is TGTGCCAGCGGTGGGGTCACCTCCTACAATGAGCAGTTCTTC. This chain joins TRBV2 and TRBJ2-1; no reliable D call. Per germline, CDR1 SNHLY and CDR2 FYNNEI. The CDR3 runs 14 residues. V shed 8 bases and J shed 0 bases, with 11 bases lying between them.